This TCR beta chain derives from a study of shared clonotypes between healthy human individuals (dated by TCRdb to the early 2020s). For the study in its entirety: A few men and two women, aged 18 to 49 years, made up the cohort. For each donor, three plates each were used for CD4 naive and CD4 memory, two plates were used for CD8 naive, and one plate was used for CD8 memory. The study deeply sequenced blood TCR repertoires of about 5 healthy adults to estimate repertoire size and the extent of clonotype sharing between individuals. To increase sequencing depth and limit assay-specific biases, TCR repertoire library preparation and sequencing were carried out by different laboratories using diverse techniques. Between about 0.94 and 10 billion PBMCs per donor were obtained by leukapheresis. Beyond this particular receptor, the publication reports: Even with the large sequencing depth, rarefaction of the sorted-subset datasets indicated that sequencing was incomplete. Sampling was restricted to blood, and TCR repertoires in tissue are likely to differ from TCR repertoires in blood. Because the study included only a small number of donors, the genetic and exposure-history diversity represented was limited. Larger estimated clonotype richness was generally found for naive subsets than for memory subsets. Pairwise subsampling led to the expectation that sequencing depth would affect the degree of clonotype sharing among donors. Higher generation probabilities were observed for clonotypes shared by all four sorted-subset donors than for non-shared clonotypes. Across four donors, about 5.2% of naive CD4, over 3% of naive CD8, under 2.5% of memory CD4, and under 0.45% of memory CD8 clonotypes were shared.

The CDR3 runs 13 amino acids, cysteine and phenylalanine included. Solely the CDR3 DNA is kept, with 39 bases framed from the first base. V sheds 0 bases and J sheds 7 bases, leaving 13 bases between their ends. CDR1 and CDR2 (SQVTM, ANQGSEA) derive from the germline V gene. Using the deep immunoSEQ assay, TCR CDR3 regions were amplified from genomic DNA by multiplex PCR. Extracted genomic DNA from each cell subset was distributed evenly across all wells of several immunoSEQ 96-well plates, and each plate was treated as a replicate. For sorted subsets, approximately 210 ng genomic DNA, equal to 30,000 or so T cell genomes, was loaded into each replicate PCR. Purified libraries were quantified with a Qubit 3.0 fluorometer, sized on a Bioanalyzer 2100, and re-quantified with the KAPA Library Quantification kit. Every immunoSEQ 96-well plate was sequenced on a separate single-read 150-cycle Illumina NextSeq 550 flow cell. The authors processed their data as follows. The immunoSEQ output contained only junctional sequences without quality scores, so filtering could not match that applied to full-length reads. Sequences were annotated with PyIR, a Python wrapper for IgBLAST v1.9, and V/J genes and CDR3 were assigned using IMGT germline references. Reads were removed for weak V/J assignments (E-value above 1e-6), missing CDR3, stop codons, out-of-frame junctions, or ambiguous translated residues. A V3J clonotype was defined by an identical inferred V gene, J gene, and CDR3 amino acid sequence. To compute the percentage overlap between repertoires, the number of shared unique clonotypes was divided by the size of the smaller repertoire. Repertoire richness was assessed with RTK rarefaction, the Chao1 estimator, and Recon v2.1 estimates of unobserved clonotypes. Generation probabilities for all TCRbeta clonotypes obtained by the gDNA method from a handful of donors were computed using OLGA. TCRdb provides this immuneACCESS table in a form limited to in-frame rearrangements. Some clones are lacking; in checked studies, under half of them reflect an unresolved V gene, and why the rest are absent is not known. For V, J and clone size, that table is used; D and trimming come from the DNA. Counted in this sample were around 2,000,000 clones; about 94% of them appeared once. The ten largest clones capture about 1.1% of the sample.

For the CD8 naive samples, CD45RO-negative cells were positively selected for CCR7, yielding a CD45RA+CCR7+ population from which TemRA cells were excluded. Donors were healthy HIV-negative adults with no recently reported acute infections or vaccinations. All donors were Caucasian adults living in Nashville, Tennessee, USA. Blood was collected by leukapheresis, and PBMCs were isolated by Ficoll-Histopaque density gradient centrifugation and then cryopreserved in liquid nitrogen vapor phase. Analytical flow cytometry was used to check the purity and quantity of every magnetically sorted T cell population. Each sorted fraction had its genomic DNA isolated and then quantified by UV absorbance on a Nanodrop 2000c. A remark on this clone: Its antigen is currently not known. Per-nucleotide qualities are absent, and no much larger clonotype sits a single base away.

The TCR was taken from a man aged 18 to 35 in good health. The sequenced sample was naive CD8+ T cells sorted from blood. The intended sense of this specimen's cell subset or site label: CD45RA+CCR7+. The V and J genes are TRBV29-1 and TRBJ2-7; TRBD2 is possibly the D segment (6 matching bases). The nucleotide sequence reads as follows: TGCAGCGTTGAAGACTGGGGGGTCGGGGAGCAGTACTTC. It encodes CSVEDWGVGEQYF.